Below, 2 T cell receptor beta chains from the same sample are listed, as sequenced in a study of beta chain features in type 1 diabetes. The study, taken as a whole, reports: Researchers report that Type 1 diabetes patients had moderately but significantly shorter TCRB CDR3s across all four CD4+ subsets.

Expressed TCRB transcripts were sequenced after all isolated RNA was converted to cDNA. Libraries were prepared by immunoSEQ multiplex PCR; TCRdb keeps only in-frame clonotypes and omits some of them. Seen here are 600,000 to 750,000 clones, around 11% observed once, and the top ten hold more than 0.1%. No antigen has been assigned to these receptors. The sample taken for sequencing was naive CD4+ T cells from blood. These TCRs come from a young man with type 1 diabetes.

This chain uses TRBV7-2 with TRBJ2-7; D unclear. The CDR3 contains 13 residues. Trimming shortened V by 4 bases and J by 3 bases, and 10 bases separated the two germline ends. Germline-derived CDR1 and CDR2 are SGHTA and FQGNSA. The CDR3 protein is CASSSGRVYEQYF. CDR3 bases: TGTGCCAGCAGCTCAGGCAGAGTCTACGAGCAGTACTTC. The full variable domain, completed using reference TRBV7-2 and TRBJ2-7, is GAGVSQSPSNKVTEKGKDVELRCDPISGHTALYWYRQSLGQGLEFLIYFQGNSAPDKSGLPSDRFSAERTGGSVSTLTIQRTQQEDSAVYLCASSSGRVYEQYFGPGTRLTVT.

Only a few counts were recorded for this clone. The chain recombines TRBV14 with TRBJ1-1, with D hard to call. Germline loops: CDR1 SGHDN, CDR2 FVKESK. The V and J ends lost 0 bases and 0 bases respectively, with 17 bases between them. The CDR3 is made up of 18 amino acids. The CDR3 sequence: CASSQDLFGGKMNTEAFF. CDR3 bases: TGTGCCAGCAGCCAAGACCTTTTTGGAGGAAAGATGAACACTGAAGCTTTCTTT. The whole variable domain, remainder taken from reference TRBV14 and TRBJ1-1, is EAGVTQFPSHSVIEKGQTVTLRCDPISGHDNLYWYRRVMGKEIKFLLHFVKESKQDESGMPNNRFLAERTGGTYSTLKVQPAELEDSGVYFCASSQDLFGGKMNTEAFFGQGTRLTVV.